One T cell receptor beta chain is described in this entry. Its matching antigen is unknown. The CDR3 loop spans 13 amino acids. CDR1 and CDR2 (germline): DFQATT, SNEGSKA (reference sequence). Trimming took 1 base from V and 9 from J, leaving 15 bases between them. Uncontrolled infection, other autoimmune disease, pregnancy or lactation disqualified patients from enrolment. The diagnoses drew upon clinical symptoms, serum thyroxine and TRAb, thyroid ultrasound and orbital computed tomography. RNA transcripts served as the template for amplifying TCR beta CDR3 regions. Researchers ran a first-round RT-PCR on the TCR CDR3 using the HTBI primer set. TCRdb used MiXCR to reprocess the multiplex PCR reads, holding one entry per CDR3 protein. The sample shows more than 550,000 distinct CDR3 sequences, 45% of them seen only once. The data derive from a study of T cells in Graves' hyperthyroidism and ophthalmopathy. General study findings and limits: From stable hyperthyroidism, ophthalmopathy was separated by a 13 V-J model. Blood also held most thyroid clonotypes expanded beyond 0.001.

This sequence was found in an adult man with Graves' disease, either hyperthyroidism or ophthalmopathy (not recorded which). The specimen sequenced was peripheral blood or thyroid tissue (not recorded which). The chain uses TRBV20-1 and TRBJ2-5; tentative D call: TRBD1 (5 bases). This chain's CDR3 is CSARVPRDQPQYF. CDR3 DNA: TGCAGTGCTAGAGTTCCCAGGGATCAGCCCCAGTACTTC.